These 20 T cell receptor beta chains were all obtained from the same sample, sequenced in a study of shared clonotypes between healthy human individuals. The data were produced by immunoSEQ multiplex PCR, yet TCRdb's version contains in-frame clones alone and is incomplete. The data contain a few million clones, approximately 95% of them singletons. Sequencing was carried out using naive CD4+ T cells from PBMCs. Subset denoted: CD45RA+ positively selected. The receptor source for this set is a man younger than 35 in good health. Some clones in this sample may be carry-over from other donors' samples.

The chain recombines TRBV2 with TRBJ2-3; no reliable D call. CDR3 length: 10 residues. CDR1 is SNHLY, CDR2 FYNNEI, per germline. The CDR3 nucleotides are TGTGGGTCTCGCACAGATACGCAGTATTTT. This encodes CGSRTDTQYF.

The V call is TRBV2, the J call TRBJ2-3, with 9 bases matching TRBD2. The ends lost 8 bases at V and 1 base at J; junction bases unmatched: 4. CDR1 SNHLY and CDR2 FYNNEI come from the germline V gene. This CDR3 contains 14 residues. CDR3 DNA sequence: TGTGCCAGCGAGAAGCGGGAGGGCACAGATACGCAGTATTTT. It specifies CASEKREGTDTQYF.

This chain links TRBV4-3 with TRBJ2-4; a possible D gene is TRBD2 (7 bases). The V gene lost 1 base and the J gene lost 0 bases, with 13 bases spanning the gap. The CDR3 runs to 17 residues. The germline CDR1 and CDR2 sequences are LGHNA and YSLEER. In nucleotides, the CDR3 is TGCGCCAGCAGCCAAGTCGGGCGGGGGCTAGCCAAAAACATTCAGTACTTC. It yields the protein CASSQVGRGLAKNIQYF.

The chain joins TRBV7-9 to TRBJ2-3; TRBD2 matches 12 bases. V dropped 4 bases and J dropped 8; count of bases not matched to a gene: 10. Germline values: CDR1 SEHNR, CDR2 FQNEAQ (reference sequence). This CDR3 has 16 residues. The CDR3 sequence: CASSSRLAGAGGTQYF. Here the CDR3 DNA reads TGTGCCAGCAGCTCCAGACTAGCGGGAGCAGGGGGTACGCAGTATTTT.

Worth noting for this clone: Other DNA sequences from this sample encode an identical CDR3 as well. The J gene is TRBJ1-4, the V gene TRBV5-1, with a possible D match to TRBD1 (5 bases). The CDR3 loop spans 14 amino acids. Germline CDR1 SGHRS, CDR2 YFSETQ. With 0 bases removed from V and 7 bases from J, the gap between germline ends came to 10 bases. CDR3 coding DNA: TGCGCCAGCAGCTTGGGGCAGGGCTCTGAAAAACTGTTTTTT. Its protein product is CASSLGQGSEKLFF.

The chain joins TRBV4-2 to TRBJ2-3; 12 nucleotides align to TRBD2. The CDR3 totals 17 residues. CDR1 is LGHNA and CDR2 is YNFKEQ in the germline V gene. The V and J ends lost 1 base and 5 bases, in that order; junction bases with no gene match: 7. The CDR3: CASSQVQGLAGLDTQYF. CDR3 nucleotide sequence: TGTGCCAGCAGCCAAGTACAGGGACTAGCGGGTTTAGATACGCAGTATTTT.

This clone appeared once. This chain uses TRBV25-1 with TRBJ1-6; a possible D gene is TRBD1 (5 bases). CDR1 is MGHDK and CDR2 is SYGVNS in the germline V gene. The CDR3 sequence is 17 residues long. Trimming removed 1 base at V and 9 bases at J, with 19 bases between. DNA for the CDR3: TGTGCCAGCAGTGAATCGGCACTCGTCGGGGGAGGTTCACCCCTCCACTTT. This sequence encodes CASSESALVGGGSPLHF. The full variable domain, rest sourced from reference TRBV25-1 and TRBJ1-6, is EADIYQTPRYLVIGTGKKITLECSQTMGHDKMYWYQQDPGMELHLIHYSYGVNSTEKGDLSSESTVSRIRTEHFPLTLESARPSHTSQYLCASSESALVGGGSPLHFGNGTRLTVT.

The V call is TRBV29-1, the J call TRBJ2-4; D gene unclear. The CDR3 runs to 14 residues. V was pared by 5 bases and J by 7 bases, with 18 bases between. The V gene's germline CDR1 is SQVTM and CDR2 ANQGSEA. The CDR3 nucleotides are TGCAGCGTTCGGAAAGGTTTTGAATCCAACATTCAGTACTTC. Protein product: CSVRKGFESNIQYF.

The chain recombines TRBV12-2 with TRBJ2-7; no DNA check was done on the table's D call, TRBD2. TRBV12-2 is classified as a pseudogene. There are 16 residues in the CDR3. CDR3 nucleotide sequence: TGTGCAAGTCGCTTCAAACCCGGGGGGGGAAACTACGAGCAGTACTTC. Residues: CASRFKPGGGNYEQYF.

The J gene is TRBJ1-1, the V gene TRBV7-8, with D hard to call. This CDR3 has 13 amino acids. The V gene lost 5 bases and the J gene lost 5 bases, with 12 bases spanning the gap. In germline, CDR1 is SGHVS, CDR2 FQNEAQ. Here the CDR3 reads CASSRELGTEAFF. In DNA, the CDR3 is TGTGCCAGCAGCCGAGAATTGGGTACTGAAGCTTTCTTT.

The chain links TRBV7-2 to TRBJ1-2; weak D call: TRBD1 (5 bases). The V gene lost 1 base and the J gene lost 6 bases, with 12 bases spanning the gap. The CDR3 has 14 residues. Looked up from germline, CDR1 is SGHTA and CDR2 is FQGNSA. In DNA, the CDR3 is TGTGCCAGCAGCTTAGTCGGCCAGGGTAATGGCTACACCTTC. Residues: CASSLVGQGNGYTF.

About this clone: Distinct nucleotide sequences in the sample also encode this CDR3. The rearrangement uses TRBV5-1 and TRBJ1-2; D unresolved. Germline V CDR1 and CDR2: SGHRS, YFSETQ. The CDR3 spans 12 residues. Between the trimmed V and J ends, which lost 0 bases and 5 bases, there was a span of 5 bases. The CDR3 reads CASSLDFYGYTF. Here the CDR3 DNA reads TGCGCCAGCAGCTTGGACTTTTATGGCTACACCTTC.

For the CDR3, the DNA is TGTGCCAGCAGCTTTTCGGTTGCTGATGGAAAAAAACTGTTTTTT. Protein product: CASSFSVADGKKLFF. The chain combines TRBV7-2 with TRBJ1-4; D uncertain. With 3 bases removed from V and 9 bases from J, the gap between germline ends came to 17 bases. The germline CDR1 and CDR2 sequences are SGHTA and FQGNSA. This CDR3 comprises 15 residues.

The J gene is TRBJ2-5, the V gene TRBV4-1; perhaps D is TRBD1 or TRBD2 (5 bases each). CDR3 length equals 17 residues. The ends were cut back, 6 bases at V and 2 bases at J, with 22 bases in the middle. The germline gives CDR1 MGHRA, CDR2 YSYEKL. The CDR3 DNA follows: TGCGCCAGCAGTCCAGGGAGCCGTCCGGCGAGACAAGAGACCCAGTACTTC. Its protein is CASSPGSRPARQETQYF.

About this clone: This specimen includes other DNA sequences encoding the same CDR3. The rearrangement links TRBV7-3 to TRBJ2-1; the D is unclear. From germline, CDR1 is SGHTA and CDR2 FQGTGA. The CDR3 runs 11 residues. Trimming took off 2 bases at V and 8 bases at J, with 4 bases between the two ends. Here the CDR3 reads CASSLGHEQFF. CDR3 nucleotides: TGTGCCAGCAGCTTAGGGCATGAGCAGTTCTTC. The full variable domain, in which reference TRBV7-3 and TRBJ2-1 provide the parts outside the CDR3, is GAGVSQTPSNKVTEKGKYVELRCDPISGHTALYWYRQSLGQGPEFLIYFQGTGAADDSGLPNDRFFAVRPEGSVSTLKIQRTERGDSAVYLCASSLGHEQFFGPGTRLTVL.

CDR3: CASSYNTGNEQFF. The CDR3 bases are TGCGCCAGCAGCTACAACACGGGGAATGAGCAGTTCTTC. The chain joins TRBV5-1 to TRBJ2-1; perhaps TRBD2 as D (5 bases). V was shortened by 3 bases and J by 7 bases, with 11 bases between the two germline ends. The CDR3 consists of 13 residues. Germline V CDR1 and CDR2: SGHRS, YFSETQ.

The rearrangement uses TRBV6-5 and TRBJ2-7; 8 nucleotides match TRBD2. Germline CDR1 reads MNHEY; CDR2 reads SVGAGI. The trim removed 4 bases at V and 0 bases at J, leaving 5 bases unmatched. The CDR3 is 15 residues long. CDR3 coding DNA: TGTGCCAGCAGTTGGTTAGCGGGGAGCTCCTACGAGCAGTACTTC. It specifies CASSWLAGSSYEQYF.

The chain uses TRBV27 and TRBJ2-7, with TRBD2 identical over 8 bases. This CDR3 has 15 residues. V dropped 5 bases and J dropped 5; count of bases not matched to a gene: 11. Germline CDR1 MNHEY, CDR2 SMNVEV (reference sequence). CDR3 DNA sequence: TGTGCCAGCAGTCCCGTTAGGGCGGGAGGCCACGAGCAGTACTTC. Translated: CASSPVRAGGHEQYF.

As for this clone: Other DNA sequences in the same sample also yield this CDR3. V gene TRBV7-2 combines with J gene TRBJ2-7; TRBD2 might be the D (5 bases). Trimming pared 5 bases from V and 2 bases from J, leaving 13 bases between. CDR1 and CDR2 (germline): SGHTA, FQGNSA. CDR3 length: 14 amino acids. The DNA of the CDR3 is TGTGCCAGCAGCAGACGCGGGTTAGCCTACGAGCAGTACTTC. This encodes CASSRRGLAYEQYF.

This clone was detected only once. The chain couples TRBV20-1 to TRBJ1-2, with D uncertain. The CDR3 contains 11 residues. Germline CDR1 and CDR2: DFQATT and SNEGSKA (reference sequence). The CDR3 loop is CSHQSLYGYTF. The CDR3, as DNA: TGCAGCCATCAAAGTTTGTATGGCTACACCTTC.